This TCR beta chain originates from a study of glioma-infiltrating T cells after dendritic cell vaccination. Study background: The vaccine used monocyte-derived dendritic cells pulsed overnight with autologous tumor lysate. At biweekly intervals, patients got three intradermal dendritic cell vaccine injections.

Input was 2 ug genomic DNA, or all available if less. Some clones are missing from TCRdb's copy, which holds only in-frame ones; the method was immunoSEQ multiplex PCR. This sample has around 97,000 clones, with around 81% found just once. The length of the CDR3 is 13 residues. V lost 1 base, J lost 4 bases, and 10 bases lay in between. From germline, CDR1 is GTSNPN and CDR2 SVGIG (reference sequence). The V gene is TRBV30, the J gene TRBJ1-1, with D perhaps matching TRBD1 (5 bases). This specimen was blood, taken before dendritic cell vaccination. This TCR came from a human donor with glioblastoma. Here the CDR3 reads CAWSAGRATEAFF. DNA for the CDR3: TGTGCCTGGAGTGCAGGGAGGGCCACTGAAGCTTTCTTT.